This T cell receptor (beta chain) was captured in a study of vaccination effects on CD4 cells after COVID-19. Study outcomes and limitations: Marked contraction was observed in infection-induced and vaccine-induced clones late after vaccination.

The V and J ends lost 5 bases and 3 bases respectively, with 14 bases between them. Germline assignment: CDR1 MDHEN and CDR2 SYDVKM. The CDR3 is 15 amino acids. Here immunoSEQ multiplex PCR was the method, and the copy in TCRdb shows in-frame clones only, minus some. The sample yields 20,000 to 30,000 clones, 60% to 80% seen once. Viral peptide pools were used in the ViraFEST assay to expand antigen-specific CD4+ T cells, and sequencing came afterward. After less than twelve days in culture, the CD4+ T cells were isolated. Each person got two doses of an mRNA SARS-CoV-2 vaccine, BNT162b2 or mRNA-1273. In regard to this clone: What it recognizes is unknown.

The TCR sequence derives from a human donor who received a COVID-19 vaccine. Some clones in this sample may be carry-over from other donors' samples. The V gene is TRBV28, the J gene TRBJ1-3; D is perhaps TRBD1 (5 bases). The sequencing here drew on CD4+ T cells from PBMCs cultured with SARS-CoV-2 spike peptides, taken after COVID-19 vaccination. CDR3 in DNA: TGTGCCAGCAGTGTCGGGGGGGTCGGTGGAAACACCATATATTTT. Translated: CASSVGGVGGNTIYF.